Listed here are 16 T cell receptor beta chains from one sample, sequenced in a study of control samples from healthy donors and cancer patients. TCRdb's copy holds only in-frame clones and misses some; the assay was immunoSEQ multiplex PCR. Among 120,000 or so clones listed, more than 80% were seen once. The specimen sequenced was blood. All receptors come from a young man in good health.

The V and J genes are TRBV28 and TRBJ2-4; D is uncertain. The CDR3 has 13 amino acids. Germline lookup yields CDR1 MDHEN and CDR2 SYDVKM. The V gene lost 6 bases and the J gene lost 0 bases, with 6 bases spanning the gap. The CDR3 reads CASRAVAKNIQYF. CDR3 nucleotides: TGTGCCAGCAGGGCTGTAGCCAAAAACATTCAGTACTTC.

The V gene is TRBV7-3, the J gene TRBJ2-1, with D possibly matching TRBD1 (5 bases). The CDR3 is 15 amino acids. Germline-derived CDR1 and CDR2 are SGHTA and FQGTGA. V lost 4 bases and J lost 4, with 14 bases in between. Written as DNA, the CDR3 is TGTGCCAGCAGCTCCAATAGGGGCAGGTACAATGAGCAGTTCTTC. The encoded protein is CASSSNRGRYNEQFF.

This clone appeared once. This chain joins TRBV29-1 and TRBJ2-5; 7 bases line up with TRBD1. The CDR3 runs 12 residues. J was trimmed by 3 bases and V by 5 bases; bases with no gene match: 3. Germline V lookup: CDR1 SQVTM, CDR2 ANQGSEA. CDR3 in DNA: TGCAGCGTTAATACAGGGGAAGAGACCCAGTACTTC. The encoded protein is CSVNTGEETQYF.

The rearrangement joins TRBV2 to TRBJ2-5; D not certain. Per the germline V gene, CDR1 is SNHLY and CDR2 is FYNNEI. The CDR3 is 12 residues long. The V gene lost 6 bases and the J gene lost 0 bases, with 5 bases spanning the gap. The CDR3 is CASRDNQETQYF. The CDR3 DNA is TGTGCCAGCAGAGACAACCAAGAGACCCAGTACTTC.

This chain connects TRBV28 to TRBJ1-1; no reliable D call. This CDR3 region has 14 residues. CDR1 is MDHEN and CDR2 is SYDVKM in the germline V gene. V was clipped by 3 bases and J by 1 base, with 9 bases between them. The CDR3 nucleotides are TGTGCCAGCAGTTTCCCTAACAGGAACACTGAAGCTTTCTTT. Protein product: CASSFPNRNTEAFF. Drawing the rest from reference TRBV28 and TRBJ1-1, the complete variable domain is DVKVTQSSRYLVKRTGEKVFLECVQDMDHENMFWYRQDPGLGLRLIYFSYDVKMKEKGDIPEGYSVSREKKERFSLILESASTNQTSMYLCASSFPNRNTEAFFGQGTRLTVV.

J is TRBJ2-1 and V is TRBV4-3; D could derive from TRBD1 or TRBD2 (6 bases each). Germline values: CDR1 LGHNA, CDR2 YSLEER. V was clipped by 0 bases and J by 7 bases, with 19 bases between them. CDR3 length: 17 amino acids. The CDR3 region is CASSQEAPGASGNEQFF. The CDR3, as DNA: TGCGCCAGCAGCCAAGAAGCCCCGGGGGCGAGTGGGAATGAGCAGTTCTTC.

The rearrangement links TRBV28 to TRBJ1-4; D is unclear. Germline CDR1 reads MDHEN; CDR2 reads SYDVKM. The CDR3 loop spans 13 amino acids. Deletions cut 5 bases from V and 5 bases from J, with 9 bases between. In DNA form, the CDR3 reads TGTGCCAGCAGTCCTCAGAGAAATGAAAAACTGTTTTTT. Its translation: CASSPQRNEKLFF.

The V call is TRBV7-3, the J call TRBJ1-1; D is uncertain. The CDR3 has 12 residues. Germline loops: CDR1 SGHTA, CDR2 FQGTGA. Trimming took 2 bases from V and 8 from J, leaving 9 bases between them. CDR3 loop: CASSLYGREAFF. DNA of the CDR3: TGTGCCAGCAGCTTATACGGGCGGGAAGCTTTCTTT.

This rearrangement joins TRBV6-5 to TRBJ1-2; weak D call: TRBD1 (5 bases). The CDR3 runs 12 residues. CDR1 MNHEY and CDR2 SVGAGI come from the germline V gene. Trimming left V 8 bases short and J 4 bases short, with 11 bases between. CDR3: CASSPGSYGYTF. The CDR3 DNA reads TGTGCCAGCTCCCCAGGGAGCTATGGCTACACCTTC.

The chain uses TRBV12-3 or TRBV12-4 and TRBJ1-2; D not resolved. The CDR3 runs 11 residues. The V gene lost 7 bases and the J gene lost 8 bases, with 11 bases spanning the gap. CDR3 sequence: CASTDFAGYTF. In nucleotides, the CDR3 is TGTGCCAGCACCGATTTCGCAGGCTACACCTTC.

CDR3 DNA: TGTGCCAGCAGCTTTTCCGGGAGTTCCTACAATGAGCAGTTCTTC. Amino acids: CASSFSGSSYNEQFF. V usage is TRBV5-4 and J usage is TRBJ2-1, with D possibly being TRBD2 (6 bases). This CDR3 is 15 amino acids long. The V gene lost 2 bases and the J gene lost 1 base, with 10 bases spanning the gap. The germline CDR1 and CDR2 sequences are SGHNT and YYREEE (reference sequence).

V and J are TRBV19 and TRBJ2-5, with a tentative D call TRBD1 (5 bases). This CDR3 contains 16 residues. V lost 1 base to trimming and J lost 1 base, with 13 bases between them. Germline CDR1 reads LNHDA; CDR2 reads SQIVND (reference sequence). The CDR3 is CASSIVQGRGQETQYF. Here the CDR3 DNA reads TGTGCCAGTAGTATAGTCCAGGGTAGGGGCCAAGAGACCCAGTACTTC. Full variable domain (rest looked up from reference TRBV19 and TRBJ2-5): DGGITQSPKYLFRKEGQNVTLSCEQNLNHDAMYWYRQDPGQGLRLIYYSQIVNDFQKGDIAEGYSVSREKKESFPLTVTSAQKNPTAFYLCASSIVQGRGQETQYFGPGTRLLVL.

J is TRBJ2-3 and V is TRBV7-2; D may be TRBD1 (5 bases). The germline V and J ends were trimmed by 1 base and 7 bases, with 9 bases remaining between them. Germline values: CDR1 SGHTA, CDR2 FQGNSA. There are 13 residues in the CDR3. As DNA, the CDR3 is TGTGCCAGCAGCTTAGAGGGGCGGAATACGCAGTATTTT. It encodes CASSLEGRNTQYF.

The rearrangement uses TRBV7-9 and TRBJ2-3, with 7 nucleotides matching TRBD1. The trim removed 5 bases at V and 4 bases at J, leaving 12 bases unmatched. Germline V gene sequence: CDR1 SEHNR, CDR2 FQNEAQ (reference sequence). The CDR3 is made up of 16 amino acids. CDR3 in DNA: TGTGCCAGCAGCCGGACAGGAAAGTCAGTTGCAGATACGCAGTATTTT. Translated, it gives CASSRTGKSVADTQYF.

V usage is TRBV11-2 and J usage is TRBJ1-3, with D hard to call. This CDR3 is 15 amino acids long. Trimming shortened V by 1 base and J by 4 bases, and 11 bases separated the two germline ends. Germline CDR1 is SGHAT and CDR2 is FQNNGV. CDR3 sequence (DNA): TGTGCCAGCAGCTTAGCCCACTTGGGAGGAAACACCATATATTTT. Translating gives CASSLAHLGGNTIYF.

The chain is built from TRBV7-2 and TRBJ2-1, with 8 bases aligning to TRBD1. Germline V gene data show CDR1 as SGHTA and CDR2 as FQGNSA. There are 14 residues in the CDR3. Losses at the gene ends were 3 bases for V and 6 bases for J; bases not matched to a gene: 4. The chain's CDR3 is CASSFGQGGNEQFF. The DNA of the CDR3 is TGTGCCAGCAGCTTCGGACAGGGTGGCAATGAGCAGTTCTTC.